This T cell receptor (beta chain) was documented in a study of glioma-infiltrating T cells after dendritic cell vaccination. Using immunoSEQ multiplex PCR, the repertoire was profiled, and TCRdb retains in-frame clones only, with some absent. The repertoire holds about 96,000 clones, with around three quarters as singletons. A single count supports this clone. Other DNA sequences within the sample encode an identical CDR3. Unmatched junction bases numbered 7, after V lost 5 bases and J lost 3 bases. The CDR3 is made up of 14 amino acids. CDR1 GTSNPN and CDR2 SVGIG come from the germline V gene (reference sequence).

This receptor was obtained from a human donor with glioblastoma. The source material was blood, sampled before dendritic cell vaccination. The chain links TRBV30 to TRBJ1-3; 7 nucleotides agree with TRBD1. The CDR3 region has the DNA TGTGCCTGGGGGGAAGGGGGCAGTGGAAACACCATATATTTT. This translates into CAWGEGGSGNTIYF. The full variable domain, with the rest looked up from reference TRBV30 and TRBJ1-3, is SQTIHQWPATLVQPVGSPLSLECTVEGTSNPNLYWYRQAAGRGLQLLFYSVGIGQISSEVPQNLSASRPQDRQFILSSKKLLLSDSGFYLCAWGEGGSGNTIYFGEGSWLTVV.